Each of the 10 T cell receptor beta chains below was sequenced from the same sample in a study of shared clonotypes between healthy human individuals. Method: immunoSEQ multiplex PCR; TCRdb's copy keeps in-frame clones and lacks some. The sample shows hundreds of thousands of clones, about 74% of them seen only once. What was sequenced was memory CD4+ T cells sorted from blood. As to subset: CD45RA-negative fraction. The receptors derive from a man aged 30 to 45 in good health.

Comment on this clone: A much bigger clone sits one base away, suggesting this may be a read error. The chain has TRBV7-9 and TRBJ2-3, with D uncertain. The CDR3 runs to 11 residues. Trimming removed 5 bases at V and 2 bases at J, with 2 bases between. CDR1 and CDR2 from the germline V gene are SEHNR and FQNEAQ (reference sequence). The CDR3 protein is CASSHTDTQYF. CDR3 DNA sequence: TGTGCCAGCAGCCACACAGATACGCAGTATTTT.

This chain links TRBV9 with TRBJ2-1; 8 nucleotides align to TRBD2. Germline CDR1 SGDLS, CDR2 YYNGEE. CDR3 length: 17 residues. The trim removed 0 bases at V and 6 bases at J, leaving 11 bases unmatched. The CDR3 nucleotides read TGTGCCAGCAGCGTAGATCCCCTTAGCGGGATAGTCAATGAGCAGTTCTTC. Translating gives CASSVDPLSGIVNEQFF. The full variable domain, rest sourced from reference TRBV9 and TRBJ2-1, is DSGVTQTPKHLITATGQRVTLRCSPRSGDLSVYWYQQSLDQGLQFLIQYYNGEERAKGNILERFSAQQFPDLHSELNLSSLELGDSALYFCASSVDPLSGIVNEQFFGPGTRLTVL.

The CDR3 DNA reads as TGTGCCAGCAGCTCCTCGGCCCCAACTAATGAAAAACTGTTTTTT. Its protein product is CASSSSAPTNEKLFF. The chain employs TRBV11-3 and TRBJ1-4; no clear D. Germline CDR1 and CDR2: SGHNT and YENEEA. This CDR3 region has 15 residues. V lost 4 bases and J 0 bases, leaving 9 bases between the germline ends.

The J gene is TRBJ2-7, the V gene TRBV2; D is unclear. This CDR3 region has 12 residues. The germline V and J ends were trimmed by 8 bases and 0 bases, with 8 bases remaining between them. Germline CDR1 reads SNHLY; CDR2 reads FYNNEI. The CDR3 DNA is TGTGCCAGCGGGCTTAGCTCCTACGAGCAGTACTTC. Amino acid sequence: CASGLSSYEQYF. The full variable domain, its missing parts supplied by reference TRBV2 and TRBJ2-7, is EPEVTQTPSHQVTQMGQEVILRCVPISNHLYFYWYRQILGQKVEFLVSFYNNEISEKSEIFDDQFSVERPDGSNFTLKIRSTKLEDSAMYFCASGLSSYEQYFGPGTRLTVT.

V gene TRBV19 combines with J gene TRBJ1-5; 7 nucleotides agree with TRBD1. The CDR3 has 14 residues. Germline CDR1 reads LNHDA; CDR2 reads SQIVND (reference sequence). Germline trimming cut 5 bases from V and 5 bases from J; bases unmatched to any gene: 6. CDR3 sequence: CASSLTGFDQPQHF. The CDR3 bases are TGTGCCAGTAGTTTGACAGGGTTCGATCAGCCCCAGCATTTT.

The chain links TRBV5-1 to TRBJ2-3; no reliable D call. The length of the CDR3 is 13 residues. Between the trimmed V and J ends, which lost 4 bases and 2 bases, there was a span of 8 bases. CDR1 SGHRS and CDR2 YFSETQ come from the germline V gene. CDR3 in DNA: TGCGCCAGCAGCGCAACAGCCACAGATACGCAGTATTTT. It translates to CASSATATDTQYF.

This clone was counted a few times. The chain employs TRBV6-5 and TRBJ1-1, with TRBD1 as a possible D gene (5 bases). Germline V gene lookup returns CDR1 MNHEY and CDR2 SVGAGI. The germline V and J ends were trimmed by 6 bases and 8 bases, with 19 bases remaining between them. This CDR3 spans 14 amino acids. The CDR3 bases are TGTGCCAGCAGCAACTCCATAGGGGCCGGGGAAGCTTTCTTT. This codes for CASSNSIGAGEAFF.

This chain connects TRBV28 to TRBJ2-7; 9 bases line up with TRBD2. This CDR3 comprises 15 residues. V dropped 7 bases and J dropped 6; count of bases not matched to a gene: 13. Germline CDR1 is MDHEN and CDR2 is SYDVKM. The CDR3: CASTLLAGVASEQYF. CDR3 coding DNA: TGTGCCAGCACACTCTTAGCGGGAGTGGCCTCCGAGCAGTACTTC.

The chain couples TRBV5-1 to TRBJ2-5; D tentatively fits TRBD1 or TRBD2 (5 bases each). The ends were cut back, 5 bases at V and 0 bases at J, with 8 bases in the middle. Germline V lookup: CDR1 SGHRS, CDR2 YFSETQ. The CDR3 runs 13 residues. DNA of the CDR3: TGCGCCAGCAGGGGGGTGCACCAAGAGACCCAGTACTTC. This encodes CASRGVHQETQYF.

The chain has TRBV5-1 and TRBJ2-6; D could derive from TRBD1 or TRBD2 (5 bases each). Trimming pared 5 bases from V and 1 base from J, leaving 22 bases between. The CDR3 covers 19 residues. Germline assignment: CDR1 SGHRS and CDR2 YFSETQ. CDR3 in amino acids: CASSSGTREFYSGANVLTF. The CDR3 DNA reads as TGCGCCAGCAGTTCCGGGACCCGGGAATTCTATTCTGGGGCCAACGTCCTGACTTTC. The variable domain in full, completed from reference TRBV5-1 and TRBJ2-6, reads KAGVTQTPRYLIKTRGQQVTLSCSPISGHRSVSWYQQTPGQGLQFLFEYFSETQRNKGNFPGRFSGRQFSNSRSEMNVSTLELGDSALYLCASSSGTREFYSGANVLTFGAGSRLTVL.